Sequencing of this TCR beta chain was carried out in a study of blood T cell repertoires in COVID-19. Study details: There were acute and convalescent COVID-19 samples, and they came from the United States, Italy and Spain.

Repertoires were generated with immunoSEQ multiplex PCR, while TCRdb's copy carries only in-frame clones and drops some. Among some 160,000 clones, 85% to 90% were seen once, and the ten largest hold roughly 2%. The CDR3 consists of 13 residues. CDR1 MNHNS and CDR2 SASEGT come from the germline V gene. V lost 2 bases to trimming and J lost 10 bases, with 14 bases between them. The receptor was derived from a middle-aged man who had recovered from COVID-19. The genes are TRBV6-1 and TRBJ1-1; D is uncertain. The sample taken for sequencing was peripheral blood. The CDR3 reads CASSEWLGQTAFF. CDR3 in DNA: TGTGCCAGCAGTGAATGGTTGGGCCAGACAGCTTTCTTT.